This T cell receptor (beta chain) was sequenced during a study of regulatory T cells in long-lasting Graves disease. At the level of the study: Positive TSH receptor antibodies alongside over 5 years of antithyroid drugs were what marked Graves' disease as persistent.

Described time point: persistent/refractory GD, antithyroid drugs over 5 years with positive TRAb. TCR sequences were obtained from RNA taken from PBMCs. An endocrinology department in Xi'an, China, supplied the patients. Library construction for TCR beta used iRepertoire HTBI primers and Arm-PCR of CDR3 regions. TCRdb called the multiplex PCR reads again in MiXCR, with one record for every CDR3 protein. The table includes 300,000 to 500,000 distinct CDR3 sequences, less than 25% detected once. Trimming shortened V by 6 bases and J by 4 bases, and 9 bases separated the two germline ends. CDR3 length equals 12 residues. This clonotype has ten or more counts. As yet, its antigen is unknown. Study results and limitations: Tissue studied was limited to peripheral blood, excluding thyroid tissue. TRBV28, TRBJ1-2 and TRBJ2-5 emerged as the favored segments in persistent disease.

This clonotype originated in a female donor with Graves disease. Material: peripheral blood mononuclear cells (PBMCs), obtained when the disease was refractory, from a patient treated with antithyroid drugs. This rearrangement joins TRBV12-3 or TRBV12-4 to TRBJ2-5; no clear D. The CDR3 region has the DNA TGTGCCAGCAGCAGCAATGGAGAGACCCAGTACTTC. It specifies CASSSNGETQYF.